The following is a T cell receptor (beta chain) sequence with its context. This entry is derived from a study of cytomegalovirus exposure and HLA in healthy donors. Study as a whole: The approximately 660 first-cohort repertoires shared a platform with the approximately 110 validation repertoires, as reported in a later analysis.

Method: immunoSEQ multiplex PCR; TCRdb's copy keeps in-frame clones and lacks some. This table has about 180,000 clones, around 85% appearing once. Sequenced material: PBMCs. This clonotype was sampled from a man younger than 30 in good health and CMV-seropositive.

The CDR3 DNA is TGCGCCAGCAGTCACCACCTCGACAGGGGTTCCTACGAGCAGTACTTC. Translated, it gives CASSHHLDRGSYEQYF. The chain couples TRBV4-1 to TRBJ2-7, with 8 bases fitting TRBD1. V lost 6 bases to trimming and J lost 1 base; unmatched junction nucleotides: 11. Germline CDR1 MGHRA, CDR2 YSYEKL. This CDR3 has 16 amino acids.